These 21 T cell receptor beta chains were sequenced from one sample in a study of radiotherapy plus CTLA-4 blockade in lung cancer. Assay used: immunoSEQ multiplex PCR; TCRdb lists only in-frame clones, some missing. The sample has about 28,000 clones, about four fifths seen once; the top ten hold over 15%. This material consisted of peripheral blood, taken from a patient treated with radiotherapy plus ipilimumab. These receptors all stem from a human donor with non-small cell lung cancer that progressed on radiotherapy plus ipilimumab.

This chain uses TRBV7-6 with TRBJ2-1; possibly TRBD2 for D (5 bases). This CDR3 has 14 residues. V was cut by 6 bases and J by 3 bases, with 12 bases left in between. Germline V gene sequence: CDR1 SGHVS, CDR2 FNYEAQ. CDR3 region: CASSRTGYYNEQFF. The CDR3 DNA sequence: TGTGCCAGCAGTCGCACGGGATACTACAATGAGCAGTTCTTC.

This clone was counted once. The chain recombines TRBV27 with TRBJ1-1, with no clear D. CDR1 and CDR2 (germline): MNHEY, SMNVEV (reference sequence). The CDR3 extends over 16 amino acids. The germline V and J ends were trimmed by 1 base and 6 bases, with 18 bases remaining between them. CDR3 bases: TGTGCCAGCAGTTTATGGCCCCTCAATGGGATATCTGAAGCTTTCTTT. Translating it yields CASSLWPLNGISEAFF.

The rearrangement joins TRBV5-1 to TRBJ2-7; D is unclear. Germline CDR1 SGHRS, CDR2 YFSETQ. This CDR3 spans 15 amino acids. The V and J ends lost 4 bases and 2 bases respectively, with 16 bases between them. CDR3 bases: TGCGCCAGCAGCAATAACCGGGCCGATCCCTACGAGCAGTACTTC. This encodes CASSNNRADPYEQYF.

The CDR3 here is CASSYGTGRTDTQYF. The CDR3, as DNA: TGTGCCAGCAGTTATGGGACAGGGAGGACAGATACGCAGTATTTT. The chain has TRBV28 and TRBJ2-3; the match to TRBD1 covers 9 bases. The length of the CDR3 is 15 residues. V lost 4 bases to trimming and J lost 3 bases; unmatched junction nucleotides: 5. Germline lookup yields CDR1 MDHEN and CDR2 SYDVKM.

This chain connects TRBV6-5 to TRBJ2-1, with TRBD1 matching 12 bases. Germline V gives CDR1 MNHEY, CDR2 SVGAGI. Trimming removed 6 bases from V and 8 bases from J; junction bases left unmatched: 8. The CDR3 runs 15 residues. The CDR3 loop reads CASSQLGTGGYEQFF. The DNA for the CDR3 is TGTGCCAGCAGCCAGCTCGGGACAGGGGGCTATGAGCAGTTCTTC.

The chain has TRBV9 and TRBJ2-2; TRBD1 agrees at 7 bases. The CDR3 has 15 amino acids. Germline CDR1 reads SGDLS; CDR2 reads YYNGEE. Trimming at V came to 0 bases and at J to 4 bases, leaving 3 bases not matched to a gene. The CDR3: CASSVGTGRTGELFF. For the CDR3, the DNA is TGTGCCAGCAGCGTAGGGACAGGACGCACCGGGGAGCTGTTTTTT.

CDR3 nucleotides: TGTGCCAGCAGCTTATCCCCTGGGACAGCATTAAAAAACATTCAGTACTTC. This codes for CASSLSPGTALKNIQYF. The chain combines TRBV7-2 with TRBJ2-4, with 7 nucleotides matching TRBD1. The germline gives CDR1 SGHTA, CDR2 FQGNSA. V lost 2 bases and J lost 4; bases outside the gene matches: 11. This CDR3 contains 17 residues.

This clone was observed a few times. V is TRBV7-6 and J is TRBJ2-7; 8 positions agree with TRBD1. Germline CDR1 and CDR2: SGHVS and FNYEAQ. The CDR3 is 13 residues long. The V segment lost 0 bases and the J segment 5 bases; nucleotides outside the gene matches: 0. The CDR3 nucleotides are TGTGCCAGCAGCTTAGCGGACAGGGACGAGCAGTACTTC. Encoded protein: CASSLADRDEQYF.

The chain links TRBV15 to TRBJ1-5; the D is unclear. This CDR3 is 15 amino acids long. With 1 base removed from V and 0 bases from J, the gap between germline ends came to 7 bases. Germline lookup yields CDR1 LNHNV and CDR2 YYDKDF (reference sequence). In DNA, the CDR3 is TGTGCCACCAGCAGAGGAGGGTATAGCAATCAGCCCCAGCATTTT. Its translation is CATSRGGYSNQPQHF. Variable domain in full (rest from reference TRBV15 and TRBJ1-5): DAMVIQNPRYQVTQFGKPVTLSCSQTLNHNVMYWYQQKSSQAPKLLFHYYDKDFNNEADTPDNFQSRRPNTSFCFLDIRSPGLGDTAMYLCATSRGGYSNQPQHFGDGTRLSIL.

The table lists this clone with a count of one. This chain uses TRBV28 with TRBJ1-2; D is unclear. Germline V lookup: CDR1 MDHEN, CDR2 SYDVKM. Deletions cut 2 bases from V and 4 bases from J, with 8 bases between. CDR3 length equals 13 residues. CDR3 DNA: TGTGCCAGCAGTTTAATAGGGAGCTATGGCTACACCTTC. Its protein product is CASSLIGSYGYTF.

In this sample, this clone turned up once. The chain carries TRBV27 and TRBJ2-7, with TRBD2 identical over 13 bases. The CDR3 is 17 residues long. Germline V CDR1 and CDR2: MNHEY, SMNVEV (reference sequence). J lost 6 bases, V lost 0 bases, and 8 bases had no gene match. This CDR3 reads CASSLSPGLAGFSEQYF. In DNA, the CDR3 is TGTGCCAGCAGTTTATCCCCGGGACTAGCGGGATTTTCCGAGCAGTACTTC.

This clone was counted between two and nine times. The V gene is TRBV5-4, the J gene TRBJ2-7; 7 bases map to TRBD2. With 0 bases clipped from V and 1 base from J, the junction kept 4 bases outside the gene matches. This CDR3 has 15 amino acids. From germline, CDR1 is SGHNT and CDR2 YYREEE (reference sequence). CDR3 residues: CASSLGSGASYEQYF. CDR3 bases: TGTGCCAGCAGCTTGGGAAGCGGGGCTTCCTACGAGCAGTACTTC.

The CDR3: CSVEGEGTSATFSYNEQFF. The DNA of the CDR3 is TGCAGCGTTGAAGGAGAAGGGACTAGCGCTACCTTCTCCTACAATGAGCAGTTCTTC. The V call is TRBV29-1, the J call TRBJ2-1; TRBD2 matches at 10 bases. The CDR3 extends over 19 amino acids. CDR1 and CDR2 (germline): SQVTM, ANQGSEA. With V trimmed by 1 base and J by 0 bases, 12 bases remained unmatched.

The rearrangement uses TRBV5-4 and TRBJ2-7; a possible D gene is TRBD1 (5 bases). Between the trimmed V and J ends, which lost 4 bases and 6 bases, there was a span of 29 bases. Germline V lookup: CDR1 SGHNT, CDR2 YYREEE (reference sequence). This CDR3 has 18 amino acids. The CDR3 DNA reads TGTGCCAGCAGCCCCGAAGGTGGGGTAAGGGGCCTATCCCCCGAGCAGTACTTC. It translates to CASSPEGGVRGLSPEQYF.

This clone was seen a handful of times. This chain joins TRBV5-5 and TRBJ1-4; no clear D. V lost 4 bases and J 2 bases, leaving 12 bases between the germline ends. Per germline, CDR1 SGHKS and CDR2 YYEKEE (reference sequence). This CDR3 has 15 amino acids. CDR3: CASSTSPRTNEKLFF. CDR3 nucleotide sequence: TGTGCCAGCAGCACTTCACCCCGCACTAATGAAAAACTGTTTTTT.

CDR3 amino acids: CASSLVGRGRLTGELFF. As DNA, the CDR3 is TGTGCCAGCAGCTTGGTTGGCAGGGGGCGCCTCACCGGGGAGCTGTTTTTT. The genes are TRBV5-4 and TRBJ2-2; TRBD1 matches at 8 bases. This CDR3 has 17 amino acids. Germline CDR1 reads SGHNT; CDR2 reads YYREEE (reference sequence). The V gene end was trimmed by 0 bases and the J gene end by 4 bases; junction bases not matched to a gene: 8.

The V gene is TRBV29-1, the J gene TRBJ1-1; D is undetermined. Trimming shortened V by 6 bases and J by 6 bases, and 23 bases separated the two germline ends. Per germline, CDR1 SQVTM and CDR2 ANQGSEA. The length of the CDR3 is 15 residues. The DNA for the CDR3 is TGCAGCGTCCCTCTCTGGGCTTCACGCGGCTCTGAAGCTTTCTTT. Translated, it gives CSVPLWASRGSEAFF.

The chain couples TRBV4-1 to TRBJ2-5; TRBD1 is a possible D gene (5 bases). Germline CDR1 MGHRA, CDR2 YSYEKL. This CDR3 spans 15 amino acids. The ends were cut back, 0 bases at V and 2 bases at J, with 10 bases in the middle. In nucleotides, the CDR3 is TGCGCCAGCAGCCAAGATAGGGGTGGACAAGAGACCCAGTACTTC. Residues: CASSQDRGGQETQYF.

The J gene is TRBJ2-7, the V gene TRBV27; 12 positions match TRBD2. J gave up 4 bases and V 6 bases, and 7 bases lay outside the gene matches. The length of the CDR3 is 15 residues. Per germline, CDR1 MNHEY and CDR2 SMNVEV (reference sequence). CDR3 residues: CASSRGTSGYYEQYF. CDR3 coding DNA: TGTGCCAGCAGCCGAGGGACTAGCGGGTATTACGAGCAGTACTTC.

This chain links TRBV6-5 with TRBJ1-2; 8 bases line up with TRBD1. Germline CDR1 and CDR2: MNHEY and SVGAGI. With V trimmed by 7 bases and J by 5 bases, 3 bases remained unmatched. CDR3 length: 12 residues. The CDR3 DNA reads TGTGCCAGCATGACAGGGGAATATGGCTACACCTTC. Its translation: CASMTGEYGYTF.

The chain uses TRBV2 and TRBJ2-6; the match to TRBD2 covers 8 bases. V gave up 3 bases and J gave up 11 bases; unmatched junction bases: 9. Germline V gene data show CDR1 as SNHLY and CDR2 as FYNNEI. The length of the CDR3 is 15 residues. The CDR3 sequence is CASSDLAGPGDVLTF. The CDR3 bases are TGTGCCAGCAGTGACCTAGCGGGCCCGGGCGACGTCCTGACTTTC.